These 3 T cell receptor beta chains originate from one sample sequenced in a study of blood T cell repertoires in COVID-19. The protocol was immunoSEQ multiplex PCR, while the TCRdb copy is restricted to in-frame clones and leaves out a portion. The sample carries about 83,000 clones, roughly 87% recorded once. Material: peripheral blood. All receptors derive from a woman in her fifties or sixties with active or convalescent COVID-19.

The chain employs TRBV5-4 and TRBJ2-7, with D tentatively TRBD1 (6 bases). Germline V gene data show CDR1 as SGHNT and CDR2 as YYREEE (reference sequence). Trimming left V 4 bases short and J 3 bases short, with 17 bases between. The CDR3 runs 15 residues. CDR3 DNA: TGTGCCAGCAGCCCGGTGGGGGACACCATCTACGAGCAGTACTTC. The encoded protein is CASSPVGDTIYEQYF. Full variable domain (rest looked up from reference TRBV5-4 and TRBJ2-7): ETGVTQSPTHLIKTRGQQVTLRCSSQSGHNTVSWYQQALGQGPQFIFQYYREEENGRGNFPPRFSGLQFPNYSSELNVNALELDDSALYLCASSPVGDTIYEQYFGPGTRLTVT.

This sequence joins TRBV10-3 and TRBJ1-2, with TRBD1 as a possible D gene (6 bases). The ends were cut back, 0 bases at V and 5 bases at J, with 13 bases in the middle. CDR1 ENHRY and CDR2 SYGVKD come from the germline V gene. There are 15 residues in the CDR3. CDR3: CAISESLLGQYGYTF. CDR3 DNA: TGTGCCATCAGTGAGTCTTTACTGGGACAATATGGCTACACCTTC.

This clone was detected once. The V and J genes are TRBV19 and TRBJ1-2, with 7 bases identical to TRBD1. Per the germline V gene, CDR1 is LNHDA and CDR2 is SQIVND (reference sequence). After removal of 5 bases from V and 4 bases from J, the junction contained 10 bases not matched to a gene. The CDR3 covers 15 residues. This chain's CDR3 is CASSQNDREFYGYTF. CDR3 DNA sequence: TGTGCCAGTAGTCAAAACGACAGGGAGTTCTATGGCTACACCTTC.